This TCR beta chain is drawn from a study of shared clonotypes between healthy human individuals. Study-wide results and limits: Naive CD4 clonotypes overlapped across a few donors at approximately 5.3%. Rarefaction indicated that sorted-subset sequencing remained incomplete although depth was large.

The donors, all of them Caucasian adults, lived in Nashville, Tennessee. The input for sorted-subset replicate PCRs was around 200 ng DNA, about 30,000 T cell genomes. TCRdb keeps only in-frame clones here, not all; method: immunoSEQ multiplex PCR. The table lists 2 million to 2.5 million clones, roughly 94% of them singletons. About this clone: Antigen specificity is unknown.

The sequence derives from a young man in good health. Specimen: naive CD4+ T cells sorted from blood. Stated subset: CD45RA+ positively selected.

Here the CDR3 reads CSVVISLVQQAEAFF. Here the CDR3 DNA reads TGCAGCGTTGTGATCTCCTTGGTGCAACAGGCTGAAGCTTTCTTT. The chain employs TRBV29-1 and TRBJ1-1; tentative D call: TRBD1 (5 bases). The CDR3 has 15 residues. Trimming cost V 4 bases and J 6 bases, with 21 bases left between them. CDR1 is SQVTM, CDR2 ANQGSEA, per germline.